This TCR beta chain appears in the sequencing data of a study of T-cell memory formation after mild COVID-19 (dated by TCRdb to about 2021). General notes on the study: TCR sequence clusters from the two donors were largely donor specific. Two young, previously healthy adult volunteers, one female and one male, were included in the cohort. In a couple of donors, T-cell clones that expanded and contracted after mild COVID-19 were followed by sequencing TCRalpha and TCRbeta repertoires longitudinally. Summary of the overall study and its limitations: Contracting CD4+ clones were located mainly in the CM and EM memory subsets, whereas CD8+ clones were found to be enriched in EMRA. Whether the second-wave clones peaking on day 37 were SARS-CoV-2 specific was not confirmed. Clones that contracted from day 15 to 85 showed balanced CD4/CD8 phenotypes, whereas a second wave of clones that expanded from day 15 to 37 leaned towards CD4+. The study covered only a couple of mild cases, and larger cohorts including severe cases with pre-infection samples were considered necessary. The detection of some responding clones in pre-infection memory suggests that pre-existing cross-reactive memory T cells joined the SARS-CoV-2 response.

PBMCs were isolated by Ficoll-Paque density gradient centrifugation. The CDR3 covers 14 residues, taking in both the cysteine and the phenylalanine. This entry keeps only the CDR3 DNA: 42 bases, framed from base 1. CDR1 and CDR2, looked up from the germline V gene (reference sequence), are SEHNR and FQNEAQ. Here V drops 4 bases and J drops 3 bases, and the junction holds 3 bases not matched to any gene. As regards this clonotype: Which antigen it targets is not known. The record has no base qualities; no much larger clone is one base away.

Reads for this sample came from an Illumina NovaSeq 6000. TCRalpha and TCRbeta cDNA libraries were built by 5'RACE with constant-segment primers, adding sample barcodes and unique molecular identifiers. Trizol reagent was used to extract RNA from every sample. The libraries were amplified in two PCR steps, and the second step added a second sample barcode and Illumina TruSeq adapters. Sequencing of libraries was performed on an Illumina NovaSeq with 2 x 150 bp paired-end reads. As for the original processing: The reads were demultiplexed and collapsed into UMI-guided consensus sequences using migec v1.2.7. Using mixcr v2.1.11, UMI consensuses were aligned to TRA and TRB V and J templates and then assembled into clonotypes. A clonotype was counted as expanded or contracted only if both edgeR and NoisET called the change significant, with noise models trained on biological replicates. For edgeR calls, the cutoffs were a false discovery rate-adjusted p below 0.01 and a log2 fold-change threshold of 1. As an exploratory analysis of dynamics, max-normalized trajectories of the 1000 most abundant clonotypes were examined with PCA combined with hierarchical clustering. Separately sequenced CD4+ and CD8+ repertoires were used to assign the CD4 or CD8 phenotype of responding clones. The raw public reads went through TCRdb reprocessing: fastp at Q25, MiXCR clone calling, in-frame beta chains kept. Rows matching on CDR3 protein sequence are summarized as one entry with the most common DNA and genes. These V and J calls derive from TCRdb rather than the authors' analysis. This sample comprises approximately 150,000 distinct CDR3 sequences, 14% of them detected only once. Over 12% of the sample lies in the top ten.

The chain is assembled from TRBV7-9 and TRBJ2-1, with TRBD2 matching 7 junction bases. This sequence was found in an adult woman who had mild COVID-19 (a few samples of this study predate the infection). The sample titles of this study are shuffled in the database, so cell type and time point are left out; the donor was told from shared clones. The sequenced sample consisted of PBMCs or a T cell subset sorted from them (not recorded which). The CDR3 region reads CASSSGLNYNEQFF. The DNA is as follows: TGTGCCAGCAGCTCGGGACTAAACTACAATGAGCAGTTCTTC.